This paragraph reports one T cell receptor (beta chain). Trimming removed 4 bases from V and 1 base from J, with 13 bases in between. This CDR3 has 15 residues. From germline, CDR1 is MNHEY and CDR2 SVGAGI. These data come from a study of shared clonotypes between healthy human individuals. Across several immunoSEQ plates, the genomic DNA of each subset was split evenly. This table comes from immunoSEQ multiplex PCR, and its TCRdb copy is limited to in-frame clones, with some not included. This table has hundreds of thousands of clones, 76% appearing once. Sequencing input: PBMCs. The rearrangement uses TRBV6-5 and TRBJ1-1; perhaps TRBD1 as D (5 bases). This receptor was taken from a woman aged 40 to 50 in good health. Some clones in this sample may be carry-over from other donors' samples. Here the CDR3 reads CASSFLGTENTEAFF. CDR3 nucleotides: TGTGCCAGCAGTTTCTTGGGGACGGAGAACACTGAAGCTTTCTTT.